Listed here are 23 T cell receptor beta chains from one sample, sequenced in a study of T cells in Graves' hyperthyroidism and ophthalmopathy. The investigators amplified TCR beta CDR3 regions from RNA transcripts. First-round RT-PCR of the TCR CDR3 relied on the HTBI primer set. TCRdb fed the multiplex PCR reads into MiXCR, producing one record per CDR3 protein. The profile shows fewer than 350,000 distinct CDR3 sequences, 21% of them singletons. The sample taken for sequencing was blood. These receptors all come from a woman between 45 and 65 years old with Graves' hyperthyroidism.

This clonotype appeared many times. J is TRBJ1-1 and V is TRBV3-1; the match to TRBD1 covers 7 bases. The CDR3 has 15 residues. Germline V gene data show CDR1 as LGHDT and CDR2 as YNNKEL (reference sequence). The V and J ends lost 1 base and 8 bases, in that order; junction bases with no gene match: 10. CDR3 DNA: TGTGCCAGCAGCCAAGGGGTCAGGGGGAAACGGGAAGCTTTCTTT. Amino acids: CASSQGVRGKREAFF.

The rearrangement uses TRBV12-3 or TRBV12-4 and TRBJ2-1, with D uncertain. V lost 6 bases, J lost 6 bases, and 9 bases lay in between. CDR3 size: 12 residues. The DNA of the CDR3 is TGTGCCAGCAGCACAGCTAGCAATGAGCAGTTCTTC. Amino acids: CASSTASNEQFF.

The chain employs TRBV11-3 and TRBJ2-1, with 8 bases fitting TRBD2. Near its end, the DNA agrees better with TRBJ2-7, so the J call may be wrong. Germline-derived CDR1 and CDR2 are SGHNT and YENEEA. The CDR3 runs to 16 residues. CDR3 sequence reads: CASSFYTGGGYNEQYF. DNA of the CDR3: TGTGCCAGCAGCTTCTATACGGGGGGGGGCTACAATGAGCAGTACTTC.

The gene calls are TRBV10-2 and TRBJ2-1; D remains ambiguous. Germline lookup yields CDR1 WSHSY and CDR2 SAAADI. V was shortened by 3 bases and J by 6 bases, with 9 bases between the two germline ends. The CDR3 contains 13 residues. CDR3 bases: TGCGCCAGCAGTGATCCTATCCTCAATGAGCAGTTCTTC. Encoded protein: CASSDPILNEQFF.

This clonotype has at least ten counts. This sequence joins TRBV5-1 and TRBJ2-3; D call uncertain. V lost 4 bases to trimming and J lost 2 bases, with 8 bases between them. Germline values: CDR1 SGHRS, CDR2 YFSETQ. The CDR3 is made up of 13 amino acids. The CDR3 coding sequence is TGCGCCAGCAGCATGTCGGACACAGATACGCAGTATTTT. Translated, it gives CASSMSDTDTQYF.

This clonotype was seen a few times. The J gene is TRBJ1-1, the V gene TRBV12-3 or TRBV12-4, with a weak D call TRBD1 (5 bases). V lost 6 bases and J lost 2, with 7 bases in between. CDR3 size: 12 residues. CDR3 DNA sequence: TGTGCCAGCAGGGGGGGAAACACTGAAGCTTTCTTT. Translating gives CASRGGNTEAFF.

This clonotype came up many times. The chain combines TRBV7-8 with TRBJ2-1, with D perhaps being TRBD1 or TRBD2 (5 bases each). This CDR3 is 16 amino acids long. The V end lost 4 bases, the J end lost 0 bases, and 13 bases lay between the germline ends. In germline, CDR1 is SGHVS, CDR2 FQNEAQ. DNA of the CDR3: TGTGCCAGCAGCTCACACCGGGACGTCTCCTACAATGAGCAGTTCTTC. Translation: CASSSHRDVSYNEQFF.

This clonotype was detected only a few times. This may arise from a read error, as a much more abundant clone is one base away. This chain connects TRBV6-9 to TRBJ2-7; D gene uncertain. From germline, CDR1 is MNHGY and CDR2 SVAAGI. This CDR3 is 11 amino acids long. Trimming pared 3 bases from V and 9 bases from J, leaving 9 bases between. As DNA, the CDR3 is TGTGCCAGCAGTTACTCTGAAGGGCAGTACTTC. Translating gives CASSYSEGQYF.

In its sample, this clonotype was seen once. Given a much more abundant clone one base away, this may be a read error. The chain recombines TRBV27 with TRBJ1-4; 8 positions agree with TRBD1. This CDR3 has 15 amino acids. CDR1 is MNHEY and CDR2 is SMNVEV in the germline V gene (reference sequence). Here the CDR3 DNA reads TGTGCCAGCGGTTTAGAGCCAGGGGGCCCTGAAAAACTGTTTTTT. Amino acid sequence: CASGLEPGGPEKLFF.

The CDR3 nucleotides are TGTGCCAGCAGTGCAATCAGGGGTACAGATACGCAGTATTTT. It encodes CASSAIRGTDTQYF. This chain links TRBV28 with TRBJ2-3; the D gene is possibly TRBD1 (6 bases). There are 14 residues in the CDR3. Looked up from germline, CDR1 is MDHEN and CDR2 is SYDVKM. Deletions cut 5 bases from V and 3 bases from J, with 12 bases between.

DNA for the CDR3: TGCAGTGCTAGGGGGACATTATCAGATACGCAGTATTTT. This gives the protein CSARGTLSDTQYF. The chain is built from TRBV20-1 and TRBJ2-3; D perhaps matches TRBD1 (6 bases). The CDR3 runs to 13 residues. Germline-derived CDR1 and CDR2 are DFQATT and SNEGSKA (reference sequence). Trimming removed 3 bases from V and 4 bases from J, with 11 bases in between.

The sample holds many counts of this clonotype. The CDR3 nucleotides read TGTGCCAGCAGTCAATGGAGGAATGAGCAGTTCTTC. This encodes CASSQWRNEQFF. The chain joins TRBV28 to TRBJ2-1; D possibly corresponds to TRBD2 (5 bases). With 5 bases removed from V and 7 bases from J, the gap between germline ends came to 9 bases. CDR3 length: 12 residues. The germline CDR1 and CDR2 sequences are MDHEN and SYDVKM.

In this sample, this clonotype turned up many times. At one end the junction does not follow the germline gene, possibly because of a read error. CDR3 nucleotide sequence: TGTGCTAGCAGCTTATCTTACTACGAGCAGTACTTC. Its translation: CASSLSYYEQYF. The chain couples TRBV7-7 to TRBJ2-7; D gene ambiguous. This CDR3 region has 12 residues. Germline V CDR1 and CDR2: SSHAT, FNYEAQ (reference sequence).

The sample holds many counts of this clonotype. The V gene is TRBV20-1, the J gene TRBJ1-6; TRBD1 matches 7 bases. This CDR3 is 14 amino acids long. Germline assignment: CDR1 DFQATT and CDR2 SNEGSKA (reference sequence). The ends lost 6 bases at V and 5 bases at J; junction bases unmatched: 7. In DNA form, the CDR3 reads TGCAGTGCGCCCCCGGGACAGAATAATTCACCCCTCCACTTT. Its translation is CSAPPGQNNSPLHF.

V and J are TRBV4-1 and TRBJ2-3; 7 positions agree with TRBD1. J was trimmed by 2 bases and V by 4 bases; bases with no gene match: 6. This CDR3 has 15 amino acids. CDR1 is MGHRA and CDR2 is YSYEKL in the germline V gene. The DNA for the CDR3 is TGCGCCAGCAGCCCGCAGGGGGAATACACAGATACGCAGTATTTT. Encoded protein: CASSPQGEYTDTQYF.

This clonotype was counted only a few times. This chain uses TRBV5-1 with TRBJ2-1; 14 bases agree with TRBD2. CDR1 is SGHRS and CDR2 is YFSETQ in the germline V gene. The CDR3 loop spans 15 amino acids. V gave up 4 bases and J gave up 10 bases; unmatched junction bases: 7. CDR3 protein: CASSPTSGGAVEQFF. The CDR3 nucleotides are TGCGCCAGCAGCCCGACTAGCGGGGGGGCGGTGGAGCAGTTCTTC.

The gene calls are TRBV9 and TRBJ1-5, with D maybe TRBD1 (5 bases). Between the trimmed V and J ends, which lost 4 bases and 4 bases, there was a span of 15 bases. Germline CDR1 reads SGDLS; CDR2 reads YYNGEE. This CDR3 contains 15 residues. The CDR3 loop is CASSSTGAENQPQHF. For the CDR3, the DNA is TGTGCCAGCAGCTCTACAGGTGCGGAGAATCAGCCCCAGCATTTT.

The V call is TRBV5-1, the J call TRBJ2-2; 9 bases are a match to TRBD1. Germline V gene sequence: CDR1 SGHRS, CDR2 YFSETQ. The CDR3 extends over 15 amino acids. J was trimmed by 4 bases and V by 4 bases; bases with no gene match: 5. The CDR3 here is CASSRQGEGTGELFF. The CDR3 nucleotides are TGCGCCAGCAGCCGACAGGGGGAGGGCACCGGGGAGCTGTTTTTT.

The table lists this clonotype with a few counts. This chain connects TRBV28 to TRBJ1-2; no reliable D call. Trimming cost V 1 base and J 0 bases, with 21 bases left between them. The CDR3 is made up of 19 amino acids. Per germline, CDR1 MDHEN and CDR2 SYDVKM. The CDR3 DNA follows: TGTGCCAGCAGTTTATTTTATTTGGGCAGGCGACCCCCTAACTATGGCTACACCTTC. It yields the protein CASSLFYLGRRPPNYGYTF.

This clonotype has a count of ten or more. The chain couples TRBV20-1 to TRBJ2-1, with 8 bases fitting TRBD2. V lost 0 bases to trimming and J lost 6 bases; unmatched junction nucleotides: 10. This CDR3 spans 16 amino acids. The germline CDR1 and CDR2 sequences are DFQATT and SNEGSKA (reference sequence). The chain's CDR3 is CSARDVRTSNVNEQFF. The CDR3 coding sequence is TGCAGTGCTAGAGATGTAAGGACTAGCAATGTCAATGAGCAGTTCTTC.

This clonotype was seen a few times. This chain joins TRBV6-1 and TRBJ2-2, with D unclear. V lost 5 bases, J lost 8 bases, and 15 bases lay in between. Germline CDR1 MNHNS, CDR2 SASEGT. This CDR3 spans 14 amino acids. DNA for the CDR3: TGTGCCAGCAGTCCTACGCCACGGTCGGGGGAGCTGTTTTTT. Amino acids: CASSPTPRSGELFF.

This clonotype has at least ten counts. The V gene is TRBV18, the J gene TRBJ1-2; D might be TRBD1 (5 bases). CDR1 and CDR2 from the germline V gene are KGHSH and LQKENI. V lost 8 bases and J 0 bases, leaving 13 bases between the germline ends. This CDR3 contains 14 residues. Here the CDR3 reads CASEPDTANYGYTF. CDR3 nucleotides: TGTGCCAGCGAACCGGACACCGCTAACTATGGCTACACCTTC.

The chain links TRBV12-3 or TRBV12-4 to TRBJ2-1; D may be TRBD2 (6 bases). Trimming took 3 bases from V and 4 from J, leaving 13 bases between them. The CDR3 runs to 15 residues. The CDR3 region has the DNA TGTGCCAGCAGTTTGGAGGGAGAGGGGTACAATGAGCAGTTCTTC. It encodes CASSLEGEGYNEQFF.